This T cell receptor beta chain was recorded in a study of T cells in tuberculosis. The CDR3 is 15 amino acids. Trimming took 6 bases from V and 5 from J; bases not matched to a gene: 7. Germline CDR1 LNHDA, CDR2 SQIVND (reference sequence). Time point reported: new active TB diagnosis, blood taken before or within 7 days of starting treatment. Patients were newly diagnosed, HIV-seronegative, and aged 18 or older. Each patient had positive sputum smear microscopy and/or positive culture. Sequencing was performed with immunoSEQ multiplex PCR; in TCRdb, only in-frame clones are kept and a portion is missing. The data hold roughly 35,000 clones, with about 90% observed a single time.

The V call is TRBV19, the J call TRBJ2-1, with TRBD1 matching 10 bases. The receptor was derived from an adult with tuberculosis. Some clones in this sample may be carry-over from other donors' samples. This material consisted of PBMCs, taken at tuberculosis diagnosis. Written as DNA, the CDR3 is TGTGCCAGTAGAACCGACAGGGGGCAGAACAATGAGCAGTTCTTC. It translates to CASRTDRGQNNEQFF.